The TCR beta chain under discussion was sequenced for a study of blood T cell repertoires in COVID-19. From germline, CDR1 is SGHTS and CDR2 YDEGEE. V trimming: 4 bases; J trimming: 6 bases; junction bases outside the gene matches: 11. This CDR3 is 16 amino acids long. Original processing notes: Estimated nucleated cell counts came from reference gene primer amplification. Repertoires were generated with immunoSEQ multiplex PCR, while TCRdb's copy carries only in-frame clones and drops some. V, J and clone size are those of that table, while D and trimming were read from the DNA. This table has a few hundred thousand clones, around 90% appearing once.

The genes are TRBV5-8 and TRBJ1-4, with TRBD1 identical over 8 bases. Sequenced sample: peripheral blood. The source of this sequence is a woman aged 30 to 39 with COVID-19, enrolled during active disease. Written as DNA, the CDR3 is TGTGCCAGCAGCGTGGGGGACAGGACCGGGGATGAAAAACTGTTTTTT. The encoded protein is CASSVGDRTGDEKLFF.